This TCR beta chain is drawn from a study of Ad26.COV2.S vaccination and SARS-CoV-2 variants. On the study more broadly: The donor was enrolled in the Ad26.COV2.S arm of the COV1001 trial. By the intramuscular route, Ad26.COV2.S was given once, or twice 56 days apart.

A single count supports this clone. Sequencing was performed with immunoSEQ multiplex PCR; in TCRdb, only in-frame clones are kept and a portion is missing. The table shows about 680,000 clones, with around 89% occurring only once. Treatment noted: some 19 received Ad26.COV2.S at low or high dose, single or two shots; about 5 received placebo; per-sample allocation not given. Sampling was done on day 63 after the first vaccine or placebo injection. The study used a vaccine consisting of an Ad26 vector that expressed Wuhan-strain SARS-CoV-2 spike. Sequencing was performed on peripheral blood, taken in a trial of Ad26.COV2.S vaccine versus placebo. This receptor was obtained from a person aged 18-65 years who received the Ad26.COV2.S COVID-19 vaccine or a placebo.

The CDR3 reads CASSSLAGGNEQYF. The CDR3 coding sequence is TGTGCCAGCAGTTCTCTAGCGGGAGGCAACGAGCAGTACTTC. The chain combines TRBV27 with TRBJ2-7; 11 nucleotides agree with TRBD2. Germline lookup yields CDR1 MNHEY and CDR2 SMNVEV (reference sequence). The junction had 4 bases not matched to a gene; V was cut back by 4 bases and J by 5 bases. The CDR3 is made up of 14 amino acids.